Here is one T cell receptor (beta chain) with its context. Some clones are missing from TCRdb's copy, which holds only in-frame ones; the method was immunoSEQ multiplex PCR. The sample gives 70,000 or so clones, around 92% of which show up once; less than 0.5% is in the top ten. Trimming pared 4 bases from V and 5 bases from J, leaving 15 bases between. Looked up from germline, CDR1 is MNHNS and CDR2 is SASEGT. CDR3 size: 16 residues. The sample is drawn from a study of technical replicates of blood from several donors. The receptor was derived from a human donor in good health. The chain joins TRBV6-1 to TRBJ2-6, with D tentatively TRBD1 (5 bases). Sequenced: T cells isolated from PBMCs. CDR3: CASSALTAPRANVLTF. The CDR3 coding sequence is TGTGCCAGCAGTGCCCTGACAGCGCCTCGGGCCAACGTCCTGACTTTC.